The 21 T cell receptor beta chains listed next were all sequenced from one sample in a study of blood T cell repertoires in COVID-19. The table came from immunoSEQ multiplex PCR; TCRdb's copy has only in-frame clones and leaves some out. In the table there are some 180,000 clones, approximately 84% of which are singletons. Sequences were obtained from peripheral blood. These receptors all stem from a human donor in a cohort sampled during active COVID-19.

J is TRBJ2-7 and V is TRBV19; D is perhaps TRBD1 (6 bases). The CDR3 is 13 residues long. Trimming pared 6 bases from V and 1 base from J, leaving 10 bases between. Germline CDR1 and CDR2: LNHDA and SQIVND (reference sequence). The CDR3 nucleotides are TGTGCCAGTAGCACAGGGACATCCTACGAGCAGTACTTC. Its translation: CASSTGTSYEQYF.

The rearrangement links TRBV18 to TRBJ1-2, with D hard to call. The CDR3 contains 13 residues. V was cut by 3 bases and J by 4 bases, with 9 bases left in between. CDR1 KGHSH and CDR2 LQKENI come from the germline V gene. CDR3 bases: TGTGCCAGCTCACCCTTGAGTGGCTATGGCTACACCTTC. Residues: CASSPLSGYGYTF.

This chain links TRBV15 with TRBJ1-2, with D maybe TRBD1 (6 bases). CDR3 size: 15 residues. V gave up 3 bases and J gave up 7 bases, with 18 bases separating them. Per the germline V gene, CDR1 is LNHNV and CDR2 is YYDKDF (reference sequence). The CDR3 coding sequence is TGTGCCACCAGCAGCGACCTCACAGGGCTCCGTGGCTACACCTTC. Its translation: CATSSDLTGLRGYTF.

The CDR3 here is CASSDTPGQGNTEAFF. CDR3 nucleotides: TGTGCCAGCAGTGATACCCCGGGACAGGGCAACACTGAAGCTTTCTTT. This chain links TRBV9 with TRBJ1-1, with 9 positions matching TRBD1. Germline-derived CDR1 and CDR2 are SGDLS and YYNGEE. The CDR3 is 16 residues long. Germline trimming cut 5 bases from V and 2 bases from J; bases unmatched to any gene: 10.

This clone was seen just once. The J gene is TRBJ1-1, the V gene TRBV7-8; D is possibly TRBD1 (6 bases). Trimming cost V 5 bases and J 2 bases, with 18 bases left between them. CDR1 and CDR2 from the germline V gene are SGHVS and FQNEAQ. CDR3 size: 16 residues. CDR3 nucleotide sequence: TGTGCCAGCAGCCTTTTCGCCTCAGGGGATAACACTGAAGCTTTCTTT. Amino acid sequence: CASSLFASGDNTEAFF.

The CDR3 protein is CASSQEGSRGSGNTIYF. For the CDR3, the DNA is TGTGCCAGCAGCCAAGAGGGTTCGAGAGGCTCTGGAAACACCATATATTTT. The rearrangement links TRBV4-2 to TRBJ1-3; unclear D gene. Trimming removed 0 bases at V and 0 bases at J, with 12 bases between. This CDR3 region has 17 residues. Germline lookup yields CDR1 LGHNA and CDR2 YNFKEQ.

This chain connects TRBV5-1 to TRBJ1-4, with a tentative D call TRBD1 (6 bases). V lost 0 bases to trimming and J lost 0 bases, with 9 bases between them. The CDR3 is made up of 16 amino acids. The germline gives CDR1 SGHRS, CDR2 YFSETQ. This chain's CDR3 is CASSLGDTTTNEKLFF. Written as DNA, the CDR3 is TGCGCCAGCAGCTTGGGGGACACAACAACTAATGAAAAACTGTTTTTT.

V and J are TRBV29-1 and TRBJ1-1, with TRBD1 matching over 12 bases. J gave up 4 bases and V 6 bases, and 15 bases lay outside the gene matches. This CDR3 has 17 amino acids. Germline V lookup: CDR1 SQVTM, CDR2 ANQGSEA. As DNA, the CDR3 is TGCAGCGTCCCGCGCCCGGGACAGGGGGCCCTGGGCACTGAAGCTTTCTTT. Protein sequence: CSVPRPGQGALGTEAFF.

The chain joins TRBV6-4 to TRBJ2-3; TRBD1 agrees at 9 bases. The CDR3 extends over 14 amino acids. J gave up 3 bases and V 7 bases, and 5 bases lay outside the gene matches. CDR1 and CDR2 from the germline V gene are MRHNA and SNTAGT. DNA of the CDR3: TGTGCCAGCAAGCCGGGACAGGGAACAGATACGCAGTATTTT. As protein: CASKPGQGTDTQYF.

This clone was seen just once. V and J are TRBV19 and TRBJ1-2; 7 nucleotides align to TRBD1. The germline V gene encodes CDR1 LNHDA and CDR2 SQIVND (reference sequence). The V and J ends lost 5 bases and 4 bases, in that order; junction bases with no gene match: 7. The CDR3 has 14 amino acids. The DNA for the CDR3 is TGTGCCAGTAGTCCCCAGGGGGTAGGCTATGGCTACACCTTC. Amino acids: CASSPQGVGYGYTF.

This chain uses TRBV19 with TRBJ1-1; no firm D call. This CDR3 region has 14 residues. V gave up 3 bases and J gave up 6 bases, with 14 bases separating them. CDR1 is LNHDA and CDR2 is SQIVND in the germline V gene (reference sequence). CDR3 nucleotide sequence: TGTGCCAGTAGTATTTTGGGTGAGGTACCTGAAGCTTTCTTT. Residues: CASSILGEVPEAFF.

In DNA form, the CDR3 reads TGTGCCAGTAGCCCCCGTGGAGCAGGACTCCCTCAGCCCCAGCATTTT. Translated, it gives CASSPRGAGLPQPQHF. This rearrangement joins TRBV19 to TRBJ1-5; no clear D. The CDR3 consists of 16 residues. Trimming stripped 6 bases from V and 6 bases from J, with 21 bases between. The germline V gene encodes CDR1 LNHDA and CDR2 SQIVND (reference sequence). Full variable domain (rest looked up from reference TRBV19 and TRBJ1-5): DGGITQSPKYLFRKEGQNVTLSCEQNLNHDAMYWYRQDPGQGLRLIYYSQIVNDFQKGDIAEGYSVSREKKESFPLTVTSAQKNPTAFYLCASSPRGAGLPQPQHFGDGTRLSIL.

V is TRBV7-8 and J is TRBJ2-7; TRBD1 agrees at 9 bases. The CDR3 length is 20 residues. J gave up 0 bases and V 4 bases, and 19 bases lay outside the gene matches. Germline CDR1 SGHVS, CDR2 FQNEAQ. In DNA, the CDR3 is TGTGCCAGCAGCTCCCTCCGATTGGACAGGGGTCGCGCCCTCTCCTACGAGCAGTACTTC. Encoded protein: CASSSLRLDRGRALSYEQYF.

The CDR3 nucleotides read TGTGCTAGTGGTTTTGCCGGGACAGGGATCTATGGCTACACCTTC. This sequence encodes CASGFAGTGIYGYTF. V gene TRBV12-5 combines with J gene TRBJ1-2, with 9 bases identical to TRBD1. Unmatched junction bases numbered 6, after V lost 3 bases and J lost 4 bases. CDR1 and CDR2 (germline): LGHNT, FRNRAP. This CDR3 comprises 15 residues.

DNA of the CDR3: TGTGCCACCAGCAACCCAGGGGAAACAGATACGCAGTATTTT. It specifies CATSNPGETDTQYF. This chain joins TRBV15 and TRBJ2-3; D is possibly TRBD1 (6 bases). The CDR3 has 14 residues. Germline lookup yields CDR1 LNHNV and CDR2 YYDKDF (reference sequence). V lost 4 bases, J lost 3 bases, and 11 bases lay in between.

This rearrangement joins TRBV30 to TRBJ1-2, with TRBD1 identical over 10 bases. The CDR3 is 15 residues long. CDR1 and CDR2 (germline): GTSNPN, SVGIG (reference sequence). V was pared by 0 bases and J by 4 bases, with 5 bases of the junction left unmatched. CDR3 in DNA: TGTGCCTGGAGTGTAGTGGGACAGGGGATCTATGGCTACACCTTC. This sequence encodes CAWSVVGQGIYGYTF.

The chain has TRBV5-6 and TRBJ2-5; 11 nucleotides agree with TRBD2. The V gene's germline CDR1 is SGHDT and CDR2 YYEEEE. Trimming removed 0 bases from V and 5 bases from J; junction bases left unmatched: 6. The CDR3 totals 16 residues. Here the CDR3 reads CASSLVTSGERETQYF. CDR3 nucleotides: TGTGCCAGCAGCTTGGTGACTAGCGGGGAGAGGGAGACCCAGTACTTC.

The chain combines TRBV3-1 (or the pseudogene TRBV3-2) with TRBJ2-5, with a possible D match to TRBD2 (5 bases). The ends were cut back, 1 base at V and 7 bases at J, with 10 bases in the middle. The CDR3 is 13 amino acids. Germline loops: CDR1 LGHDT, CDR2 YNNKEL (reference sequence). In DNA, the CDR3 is TGTGCCAGCAGCCAAGGCCGGGAAACGACCCAGTACTTC. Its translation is CASSQGRETTQYF.

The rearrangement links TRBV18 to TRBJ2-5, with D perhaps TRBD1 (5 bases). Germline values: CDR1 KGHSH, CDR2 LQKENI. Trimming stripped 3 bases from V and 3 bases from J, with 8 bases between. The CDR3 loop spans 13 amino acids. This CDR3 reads CASSPRREETQYF. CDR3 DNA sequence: TGTGCCAGCTCACCTCGCAGGGAAGAGACCCAGTACTTC.

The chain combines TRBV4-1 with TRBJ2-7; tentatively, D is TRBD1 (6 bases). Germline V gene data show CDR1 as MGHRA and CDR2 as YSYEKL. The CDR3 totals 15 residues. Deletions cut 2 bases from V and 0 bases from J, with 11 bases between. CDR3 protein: CASSQTRQVSYEQYF. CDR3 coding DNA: TGCGCCAGCAGCCAAACAAGACAGGTCTCCTACGAGCAGTACTTC.

For the CDR3, the DNA is TGTGCCAGCAGCCCCGGGGGGTTCTATGGCTACACCTTC. Encoded protein: CASSPGGFYGYTF. This chain links TRBV5-6 with TRBJ1-2, with D maybe TRBD1 (5 bases). Germline V gene sequence: CDR1 SGHDT, CDR2 YYEEEE. V was shortened by 4 bases and J by 4 bases, with 11 bases between the two germline ends. This CDR3 comprises 13 residues.